The 21 T cell receptor beta chains reported below all come from one sample, sequenced in a study of neurological immune-mediated disorders. Time point in this sample: technical triplicate 3. In TCRdb, the 5' RACE reads were re-called with MiXCR into one record per CDR3 protein. The sample consists of 25,000 to 30,000 distinct CDR3 sequences, about 17% of them appearing once. Sequencing input: CD4+ T cells from blood. All receptors come from a female donor with HTLV-1-associated myelopathy (HAM/TSP).

This clonotype was counted many times. The chain recombines TRBV7-8 with TRBJ2-5; no firm D call. The CDR3 spans 15 residues. The V gene's germline CDR1 is SGHVS and CDR2 FQNEAQ. The germline V and J ends were trimmed by 1 base and 1 base, with 10 bases remaining between them. The DNA for the CDR3 is TGTGCCAGCAGCTTAGTGGTACAGACCCAAGAGACCCAGTACTTC. Its protein is CASSLVVQTQETQYF.

By sample share, this clonotype is medium-sized (0.01 to 0.1%). V usage is TRBV24-1 and J usage is TRBJ2-1; D is perhaps TRBD2 (6 bases). This CDR3 contains 17 residues. Germline lookup yields CDR1 KGHDR and CDR2 SFDVKD. V lost 0 bases and J 8 bases, leaving 19 bases between the germline ends. The CDR3 DNA reads TGTGCCACCAGTGATTTGTCCTCGGGACTTCGGGTTCATGAGCAGTTCTTC. This translates into CATSDLSSGLRVHEQFF.

This clonotype was counted many times. V gene TRBV6-5 combines with J gene TRBJ1-6, with 8 bases identical to TRBD1. The CDR3 length is 14 residues. After removal of 5 bases from V and 10 bases from J, the junction contained 7 bases not matched to a gene. Germline lookup yields CDR1 MNHEY and CDR2 SVGAGI. CDR3 nucleotide sequence: TGTGCCAGCAGTCCGGACAGGGCAGGGTCACCCCTCCACTTT. Encoded protein: CASSPDRAGSPLHF.

A remark on this clonotype: A much larger clone differs by one base, so this may be a read error. This chain uses TRBV20-1 with TRBJ1-2; D is ambiguous. From germline, CDR1 is DFQATT and CDR2 SNEGSKA (reference sequence). CDR3 size: 13 residues. CDR3 residues: CSATNLPWDGYSF. As DNA, the CDR3 is TGCAGTGCTACAAACCTCCCCTGGGATGGCTACTCCTTC.

This clonotype appeared many times. The rearrangement joins TRBV4-2 to TRBJ2-3; D uncertain. Trimming stripped 0 bases from V and 3 bases from J, with 13 bases between. The CDR3 covers 16 residues. Germline V CDR1 and CDR2: LGHNA, YNFKEQ. CDR3 bases: TGTGCCAGCAGCCAAGATGTTTTCGCCGAGACAGATACGCAGTATTTT. This translates into CASSQDVFAETDTQYF.

This clonotype was recorded at least ten times. The rearrangement uses TRBV29-1 and TRBJ2-1; either TRBD1 or TRBD2 may fit D (5 bases each). Germline V gives CDR1 SQVTM, CDR2 ANQGSEA. Trimming shortened V by 5 bases and J by 4 bases, and 12 bases separated the two germline ends. The CDR3 is 13 amino acids. CDR3 region: CSVNRGVYNEQFF. DNA for the CDR3: TGCAGCGTTAACAGAGGGGTATACAATGAGCAGTTCTTC.

This clonotype was detected ten times or more. The chain links TRBV30 to TRBJ2-2; tentative D call: TRBD1 (5 bases). V was clipped by 0 bases and J by 6 bases, with 11 bases between them. The CDR3 extends over 14 amino acids. Germline V gives CDR1 GTSNPN, CDR2 SVGIG (reference sequence). CDR3 in amino acids: CAWSVSQGSGELFF. CDR3 nucleotides: TGTGCCTGGAGTGTATCTCAGGGTTCCGGGGAGCTGTTTTTT.

This clonotype was picked up many times. This sequence joins TRBV7-2 and TRBJ2-7, with a possible D match to TRBD2 (5 bases). Trimming cost V 6 bases and J 2 bases, with 11 bases left between them. The CDR3 contains 13 residues. Germline values: CDR1 SGHTA, CDR2 FQGNSA. The CDR3 reads CASRTTEAYEQYF. CDR3 DNA sequence: TGTGCCAGCAGGACCACGGAGGCCTACGAGCAGTACTTC.

V and J are TRBV6-2 or TRBV6-3 and TRBJ2-2; perhaps TRBD1 as D (6 bases). V was trimmed by 6 bases and J by 3 bases, leaving 8 bases between them. The CDR3 is 13 residues long. Germline V gene lookup returns CDR1 MNHEY and CDR2 SVGEGT. In nucleotides, the CDR3 is TGTGCCAGCAGATGGGGGCACACCGGGGAGCTGTTTTTT. This codes for CASRWGHTGELFF.

By proportion, this clonotype is medium-sized. This chain joins TRBV5-1 and TRBJ1-1, with TRBD1 matching 8 bases. Losses at the gene ends were 7 bases for V and 1 base for J; bases not matched to a gene: 0. The germline V gene has CDR1 SGHRS and CDR2 YFSETQ. The CDR3 is 12 amino acids. CDR3 DNA: TGCGCCAGCGGACAGGGGAACACTGAAGCTTTCTTT. Its translation: CASGQGNTEAFF.

This clonotype was observed many times. The chain uses TRBV7-2 and TRBJ2-7; 9 positions match TRBD1. The V segment lost 5 bases and the J segment 2 bases; nucleotides outside the gene matches: 16. The CDR3 spans 18 residues. Germline CDR1 and CDR2: SGHTA and FQGNSA. The CDR3 is CASSPRDRAKFLTYEQYF. As DNA, the CDR3 is TGTGCCAGCAGCCCCCGGGACAGGGCTAAGTTTCTGACCTACGAGCAGTACTTC.

The chain has TRBV4-2 and TRBJ1-2, with D possibly matching TRBD1 (5 bases). CDR3 length: 10 residues. Germline-derived CDR1 and CDR2 are LGHNA and YNFKEQ. Between the trimmed V and J ends, which lost 8 bases and 5 bases, there was a span of 6 bases. The CDR3: CASQGYGYTF. The CDR3 DNA follows: TGTGCCAGCCAGGGATATGGCTACACCTTC.

This clonotype was picked up many times. The V call is TRBV5-1, the J call TRBJ1-5; no reliable D call. CDR1 is SGHRS, CDR2 YFSETQ, per germline. CDR3 length: 13 residues. Trimming took off 4 bases at V and 2 bases at J, with 7 bases between the two ends. DNA for the CDR3: TGCGCCAGCAGCAACGACGGCAATCAGCCCCAGCATTTT. Residues: CASSNDGNQPQHF.

With respect to this clonotype: Relative to the germline gene, one junction end is altered; a read error may explain this. The DNA for the CDR3 is TGTGTCAGCAGCGCAGGAAGGTCCGAAGGTCCGCCCCAGCATTTT. As protein: CVSSAGRSEGPPQHF. The chain employs TRBV3-1 and TRBJ1-5, with no clear D. This CDR3 comprises 15 residues. The germline gives CDR1 LGHDT, CDR2 YNNKEL (reference sequence).

In its sample, this clonotype was seen many times. V gene TRBV20-1 combines with J gene TRBJ2-7; D gene unclear. V was cut by 3 bases and J by 6 bases, with 15 bases left in between. The CDR3 totals 13 residues. The germline V gene encodes CDR1 DFQATT and CDR2 SNEGSKA (reference sequence). The CDR3, as DNA: TGCAGTGCTAGTGATCCAGTGGGCGGCGAGCAGTACTTC. Amino acids: CSASDPVGGEQYF.

By sample fraction, this clonotype is medium-sized. The gene calls are TRBV7-2 and TRBJ2-4; the D gene is possibly TRBD1 (6 bases). Germline-derived CDR1 and CDR2 are SGHTA and FQGNSA. This CDR3 region has 13 residues. Trimming removed 5 bases at V and 5 bases at J, with 10 bases between. Written as DNA, the CDR3 is TGTGCCAGCAGCAGAGGACAGCAAAACATTCAGTACTTC. Translating gives CASSRGQQNIQYF.

Here the CDR3 reads CSVTSGSNEQFF. In nucleotides, the CDR3 is TGCAGTGTCACTAGCGGGAGCAATGAGCAGTTCTTC. The V call is TRBV20-1, the J call TRBJ2-1; 11 nucleotides line up with TRBD2. The ends lost 7 bases at V and 6 bases at J; junction bases unmatched: 2. Germline V lookup: CDR1 DFQATT, CDR2 SNEGSKA (reference sequence). The length of the CDR3 is 12 residues.

By share, this clonotype ranks as medium-sized. The V and J genes are TRBV12-3 or TRBV12-4 and TRBJ1-1; 7 bases are a match to TRBD1. The trim removed 7 bases at V and 0 bases at J, leaving 5 bases unmatched. The CDR3 extends over 14 amino acids. The chain's CDR3 is CASTTTGLNTEAFF. In DNA, the CDR3 is TGTGCCAGCACTACGACAGGGTTGAACACTGAAGCTTTCTTT.

This clonotype was counted ten times or more. The chain employs TRBV6-1 and TRBJ2-3; D is undetermined. V dropped 8 bases and J dropped 4 bases, with 16 bases sitting between them. This CDR3 comprises 14 residues. CDR1 and CDR2 (germline): MNHNS, SASEGT. The CDR3 protein is CASSNTPPPDTQYF. In DNA form, the CDR3 reads TGTGCCAGCTCAAACACCCCCCCCCCAGATACGCAGTATTTT.

This clonotype has at least ten counts. The chain combines TRBV19 with TRBJ2-2; 10 nucleotides agree with TRBD2. V was pared by 6 bases and J by 6 bases, with 7 bases of the junction left unmatched. The CDR3 extends over 15 amino acids. The germline V gene encodes CDR1 LNHDA and CDR2 SQIVND (reference sequence). CDR3 nucleotides: TGTGCCAGTAGGAAACTAGCGGGGCGCGCCGGGGAGCTGTTTTTT. This gives the protein CASRKLAGRAGELFF.

This clonotype was seen ten or more times. This chain joins TRBV20-1 and TRBJ2-7; the D gene is possibly TRBD2 (6 bases). Germline lookup yields CDR1 DFQATT and CDR2 SNEGSKA (reference sequence). CDR3 size: 15 residues. Trimming took 0 bases from V and 1 from J, leaving 13 bases between them. The CDR3 region is CSAREGGLISYEQYF. For the CDR3, the DNA is TGCAGTGCTAGAGAGGGGGGATTGATTTCCTACGAGCAGTACTTC.